Presented here are 32 T cell receptor beta chains from one specimen sequenced in a study of spatial heterogeneity in lung cancer. Time point denoted: blood at routine non-recurrence follow-up after resection. TCRdb re-called the 5' RACE reads through MiXCR, storing one row per CDR3 protein. The sample has fewer than 30,000 distinct CDR3 sequences, more than 9.5% seen once. The source was PBMCs, collected at follow-up. The source is a male donor with early-stage non-small cell lung cancer.

The chain carries TRBV5-1 and TRBJ2-1; 7 nucleotides line up with TRBD1. The CDR3 runs 16 residues. Germline loops: CDR1 SGHRS, CDR2 YFSETQ. V lost 1 base to trimming and J lost 2 bases; unmatched junction nucleotides: 6. CDR3: CASSLQTGEPYNEQFF. CDR3 DNA: TGCGCCAGCAGCTTGCAAACAGGGGAACCCTACAATGAGCAGTTCTTC.

In this sample, this clonotype turned up many times. The CDR3 loop is CASSLSGGAQNEQFF. DNA of the CDR3: TGTGCCAGCAGCCTTAGCGGGGGGGCTCAGAATGAGCAGTTCTTC. The J gene is TRBJ2-1, the V gene TRBV7-8; TRBD2 agrees at 11 bases. Germline-derived CDR1 and CDR2 are SGHVS and FQNEAQ. J lost 7 bases, V lost 5 bases, and 7 bases had no gene match. There are 15 residues in the CDR3.

V is TRBV5-6 and J is TRBJ2-3; D not resolved. CDR3 length: 13 residues. V lost 5 bases and J lost 2, with 9 bases in between. CDR1 and CDR2 from the germline V gene are SGHDT and YYEEEE. CDR3 coding DNA: TGTGCCAGCAGGATGGGTCACACAGATACGCAGTATTTT. It yields the protein CASRMGHTDTQYF. Full variable domain (remainder filled in from reference TRBV5-6 and TRBJ2-3): DAGVTQSPTHLIKTRGQQVTLRCSPKSGHDTVSWYQQALGQGPQFIFQYYEEEERQRGNFPDRFSGHQFPNYSSELNVNALLLGDSALYLCASRMGHTDTQYFGPGTRLTVL.

This clonotype was observed a few times. This chain links TRBV11-2 with TRBJ2-2; TRBD1 agrees at 8 bases. Germline loops: CDR1 SGHAT, CDR2 FQNNGV. V shed 5 bases and J 6 bases; nucleotides not matched to a gene: 14. The CDR3 runs to 17 residues. As DNA, the CDR3 is TGTGCCAGCAGCCGATTATTCAGACAACAGGGGGCCGGGGAGCTGTTTTTT. It specifies CASSRLFRQQGAGELFF. Together with reference TRBV11-2 and TRBJ2-2, the CDR3 gives the full variable domain: EAGVAQSPRYKIIEKRQSVAFWCNPISGHATLYWYQQILGQGPKLLIQFQNNGVVDDSQLPKDRFSAERLKGVDSTLKIQPAKLEDSAVYLCASSRLFRQQGAGELFFGEGSRLTVL.

In its sample, this clonotype was seen many times. V and J are TRBV10-3 and TRBJ1-1; D call uncertain. Trimming stripped 6 bases from V and 5 bases from J, with 7 bases between. Germline lookup yields CDR1 ENHRY and CDR2 SYGVKD. The CDR3 is 11 amino acids. CDR3 region: CAISRGTEAFF. The CDR3 DNA follows: TGTGCCATCAGCCGAGGGACTGAAGCTTTCTTT.

By frequency in the sample, this clonotype is medium-sized. The V gene is TRBV29-1, the J gene TRBJ2-2, with 7 bases fitting TRBD1. CDR3 size: 15 residues. V lost 3 bases to trimming and J lost 1 base; unmatched junction nucleotides: 5. In germline, CDR1 is SQVTM, CDR2 ANQGSEA. The CDR3 coding sequence is TGCAGCGTTGACCCGGGACAGTTGAACACCGGGGAGCTGTTTTTT. This gives the protein CSVDPGQLNTGELFF.

There are many counts of this clonotype. J is TRBJ2-7 and V is TRBV2; TRBD1 agrees at 7 bases. CDR1 SNHLY and CDR2 FYNNEI come from the germline V gene. V shed 4 bases, J shed 7 bases, and the junction held 10 bases outside the gene matches. The CDR3 sequence is 14 residues long. Here the CDR3 reads CASSASSQGNEQYF. The CDR3 DNA follows: TGTGCCAGCAGTGCCTCCTCACAGGGGAATGAGCAGTACTTC.

By share, this clonotype counts as medium-sized. This chain joins TRBV19 and TRBJ1-5, with a tentative D call TRBD1 (6 bases). CDR3 length: 19 amino acids. V lost 4 bases, J lost 3 bases, and 25 bases lay in between. Per the germline V gene, CDR1 is LNHDA and CDR2 is SQIVND (reference sequence). This CDR3 reads CASSRPTGSGVGTNQPQHF. CDR3 nucleotides: TGTGCCAGTAGTAGGCCTACAGGGTCGGGGGTCGGAACCAATCAGCCCCAGCATTTT.

This clonotype was recorded many times. The chain couples TRBV5-1 to TRBJ2-5; a possible D gene is TRBD1 (6 bases). V lost 7 bases and J lost 1, with 14 bases in between. The CDR3 extends over 14 amino acids. Looked up from germline, CDR1 is SGHRS and CDR2 is YFSETQ. The CDR3 reads CASRSGTFQETQYF. The CDR3 DNA sequence: TGCGCCAGCCGATCCGGGACATTCCAAGAGACCCAGTACTTC.

This clonotype was recorded at least ten times. The chain combines TRBV4-3 with TRBJ1-6; a possible D gene is TRBD1 (6 bases). This CDR3 region has 15 residues. Germline CDR1 and CDR2: LGHNA and YSLEER. The V and J ends lost 2 bases and 10 bases respectively, with 15 bases between them. CDR3 coding DNA: TGCGCCAGCAGCCAACAACAGGGCTTAGAGTCACCCCTCCACTTT. Amino acids: CASSQQQGLESPLHF.

The chain employs TRBV5-6 and TRBJ2-1, with D unclear. CDR1 and CDR2 (germline): SGHDT, YYEEEE. The CDR3 extends over 13 amino acids. V was trimmed by 1 base and J by 6 bases, leaving 8 bases between them. The CDR3 loop is CASSLHLTNEQFF. In DNA form, the CDR3 reads TGTGCCAGCAGCTTGCATCTTACCAATGAGCAGTTCTTC.

This clonotype was picked up many times. The chain has TRBV10-3 and TRBJ1-1; D not resolved. CDR3 length equals 13 residues. Trimming stripped 2 bases from V and 12 bases from J, with 16 bases between. Germline V gene lookup returns CDR1 ENHRY and CDR2 SYGVKD. CDR3 residues: CAISELGRPNTFF. CDR3 coding DNA: TGTGCCATCAGTGAGCTTGGGCGGCCCAATACTTTCTTT.

This clonotype came up many times. The genes are TRBV7-6 and TRBJ2-1; TRBD2 matches 11 bases. CDR3 length: 15 amino acids. The V gene end was trimmed by 5 bases and the J gene end by 6 bases; junction bases not matched to a gene: 6. From germline, CDR1 is SGHVS and CDR2 FNYEAQ. CDR3 in DNA: TGTGCCAGCAGCAGGACTAGCGGGTCAGTCAATGAGCAGTTCTTC. Translation: CASSRTSGSVNEQFF.

Turning to this clonotype: Being one base from a much bigger clone, this may be a read error. This chain joins TRBV2 and TRBJ2-7; a weak D match, TRBD1 (6 bases). Germline V lookup: CDR1 SNHLY, CDR2 FYNNEI. This CDR3 comprises 13 residues. CDR3 in DNA: TGTGCCTGCAGTGTAACAGGGATGGGCGAGCAGTACTTC. Amino acid sequence: CACSVTGMGEQYF.

This clonotype was seen ten or more times. The chain has TRBV19 and TRBJ1-5; the D gene is possibly TRBD1 (5 bases). The V end lost 3 bases, the J end lost 3 bases, and 12 bases lay between the germline ends. This CDR3 has 15 residues. The germline CDR1 and CDR2 sequences are LNHDA and SQIVND (reference sequence). The DNA for the CDR3 is TGTGCCAGTAGTATCGGGACTTTTAACAATCAGCCCCAGCATTTT. Translated, it gives CASSIGTFNNQPQHF.

This clonotype was seen more than once but under ten times. The V call is TRBV20-1, the J call TRBJ2-6; tentative D call: TRBD2 (5 bases). Germline CDR1 is DFQATT and CDR2 is SNEGSKA (reference sequence). CDR3 size: 17 residues. Trimming cost V 5 bases and J 0 bases, with 17 bases left between them. CDR3 bases: TGCAGTGCTCGCTTAAGGGTCGGGAACTCTGGGGCCAACGTCCTGACTTTC. Protein: CSARLRVGNSGANVLTF.

At least ten counts were recorded for this clonotype. The chain uses TRBV7-8 and TRBJ2-1; 8 bases are a match to TRBD2. The CDR3 has 16 residues. V trimming: 0 bases; J trimming: 5 bases; junction bases outside the gene matches: 6. The V gene's germline CDR1 is SGHVS and CDR2 FQNEAQ. CDR3 amino acids: CASSLAFSGANNEQFF. DNA of the CDR3: TGTGCCAGCAGCTTAGCCTTTAGCGGGGCAAACAATGAGCAGTTCTTC.

Concerning this clonotype: Just one base apart from a much larger clone, this may be a read error. The rearrangement links TRBV9 to TRBJ2-7; D may correspond to TRBD1 or TRBD2 (7 bases each). V lost 2 bases and J 6 bases, leaving 15 bases between the germline ends. Germline CDR1 reads SGDLS; CDR2 reads YYNGEE. The CDR3 runs to 14 residues. The CDR3 here is CASSVGGTVCEQYF. The CDR3 DNA follows: TGTGCCAGCAGCGTCGGGGGGACAGTGTGCGAGCAGTACTTC.

In its sample, this clonotype was seen many times. The chain has TRBV6-5 and TRBJ2-3; D is unclear. Germline V gene data show CDR1 as MNHEY and CDR2 as SVGAGI. V lost 7 bases, J lost 1 base, and 9 bases lay in between. CDR3 length equals 13 residues. The CDR3 sequence is CASKYGGTDTQYF. The CDR3 DNA sequence: TGTGCCAGCAAATACGGAGGCACAGATACGCAGTATTTT.

On this clonotype itself: A much larger clone lies a single base off, so this may be a read error. As the CDR3 is not closed by the conserved phenylalanine or tryptophan, this likely results from a read error. The rearrangement joins TRBV15 to TRBJ2-1; D gene unclear. Germline CDR1 is LNHNV and CDR2 is YYDKDF (reference sequence). CDR3 size: 16 residues. The ends were cut back, 0 bases at V and 0 bases at J, with 9 bases in the middle. The CDR3 nucleotides read TGTGCCACCAGCAGAGATGGCGGAAGCTCCTACAATGAGCAGTTCTTG. This translates into CATSRDGGSSYNEQFL.

The chain has TRBV5-4 and TRBJ2-2, with 7 bases matching TRBD1. J was trimmed by 0 bases and V by 2 bases; bases with no gene match: 7. This CDR3 comprises 17 residues. CDR1 is SGHNT, CDR2 YYREEE, per germline (reference sequence). DNA of the CDR3: TGTGCCAGCAGCTTCTCTCCGACAGGGTCGAACACCGGGGAGCTGTTTTTT. Encoded protein: CASSFSPTGSNTGELFF.

This clonotype was counted ten times or more. This chain connects TRBV6-2 or TRBV6-3 to TRBJ1-2; tentative D call: TRBD1 (6 bases). There are 12 residues in the CDR3. The germline V gene encodes CDR1 MNHEY and CDR2 SVGEGT. V dropped 8 bases and J dropped 8 bases, with 15 bases sitting between them. The CDR3: CASAPRTDGYTF. CDR3 DNA sequence: TGTGCCAGCGCACCCCGGACAGACGGCTACACCTTC.

The sample holds many counts of this clonotype. The rearrangement uses TRBV6-5 and TRBJ2-3, with TRBD2 as a possible D gene (6 bases). V was trimmed by 2 bases and J by 2 bases, leaving 8 bases between them. CDR3 length equals 14 residues. Germline V gene data show CDR1 as MNHEY and CDR2 as SVGAGI. The CDR3 DNA reads as TGTGCCAGCAGTTACGGCGGGGACACAGATACGCAGTATTTT. Protein sequence: CASSYGGDTDTQYF.

This clonotype was seen ten or more times. The chain is built from TRBV7-6 and TRBJ2-5; 10 nucleotides align to TRBD1. CDR1 SGHVS and CDR2 FNYEAQ come from the germline V gene. Germline trimming cut 6 bases from V and 4 bases from J; bases unmatched to any gene: 5. This CDR3 region has 14 residues. The CDR3 spells CASRRDRGTETQYF. In DNA, the CDR3 is TGTGCCAGCAGACGGGACAGGGGAACAGAGACCCAGTACTTC.

This clonotype was counted at least ten times. V usage is TRBV4-3 and J usage is TRBJ2-1; 7 nucleotides agree with TRBD1. CDR1 and CDR2 (germline): LGHNA, YSLEER. V was pared by 0 bases and J by 12 bases, with 23 bases of the junction left unmatched. CDR3 size: 19 residues. DNA for the CDR3: TGCGCCAGCAGCCAAGATCTCCTAACCCGGGACAGCCTACATGTGGGGCAGTTCTTC. Translated, it gives CASSQDLLTRDSLHVGQFF.

The table lists this clonotype with many counts. The J gene is TRBJ2-7, the V gene TRBV6-5, with a possible D match to TRBD2 (6 bases). This CDR3 is 14 amino acids long. Germline-derived CDR1 and CDR2 are MNHEY and SVGAGI. V lost 5 bases and J lost 0, with 11 bases in between. The CDR3 region has the DNA TGTGCCAGCAGTCAGGAGGGTGACTCCTACGAGCAGTACTTC. Its translation: CASSQEGDSYEQYF.

This clonotype was seen more than once but under ten times. The chain has TRBV28 and TRBJ2-1; 10 positions agree with TRBD2. J gave up 7 bases and V 6 bases, and 9 bases lay outside the gene matches. CDR3 length: 15 amino acids. Germline values: CDR1 MDHEN, CDR2 SYDVKM. CDR3 DNA: TGTGCCAGCAGACTCAGCGGGGGGGCCGGGAATGAGCAGTTCTTC. It is translated as CASRLSGGAGNEQFF.

This chain joins TRBV6-6 and TRBJ1-5, with TRBD1 identical over 7 bases. The CDR3 contains 17 residues. With V trimmed by 2 bases and J by 1 base, 8 bases remained unmatched. Germline CDR1 and CDR2: MNHNY and SVGAGI (reference sequence). The CDR3 sequence is CASSYPRQGKSNQPQHF. As DNA, the CDR3 is TGTGCCAGCAGTTACCCCCGACAGGGTAAGAGCAATCAGCCCCAGCATTTT.

The chain is built from TRBV10-2 and TRBJ1-4, with 11 bases lining up with TRBD1. The germline V gene has CDR1 WSHSY and CDR2 SAAADI. The CDR3 is made up of 14 amino acids. Unmatched junction bases numbered 2, after V lost 5 bases and J lost 6 bases. The DNA of the CDR3 is TGCGCCAGCAGTCGGACAGGGGGCGATGAAAAACTGTTTTTT. Its translation is CASSRTGGDEKLFF.

This clonotype has more than one count but fewer than ten. This chain links TRBV11-2 with TRBJ1-2, with 9 bases lining up with TRBD1. J was trimmed by 3 bases and V by 6 bases; bases with no gene match: 11. Germline V gene data show CDR1 as SGHAT and CDR2 as FQNNGV. This CDR3 has 16 residues. The CDR3 is CASRDWTGAVDYGYTF. CDR3 DNA: TGTGCCAGCAGGGACTGGACAGGGGCGGTAGACTATGGCTACACCTTC.

Ten or more counts support this clonotype. An end of the junction does not agree with germline; a read error may underlie this. This chain uses TRBV28 with TRBJ2-7, with TRBD1 matching 7 bases. The CDR3 consists of 11 residues. Germline loops: CDR1 MDHEN, CDR2 SYDVKM. DNA of the CDR3: TGTGCCAGCAGTTCACAAGGGGGCCCCTATTTC. As protein: CASSSQGGPYF.

This clonotype was picked up many times. The chain joins TRBV29-1 to TRBJ2-7; tentatively, D is TRBD1 (6 bases). V lost 4 bases to trimming and J lost 7 bases, with 14 bases between them. Germline values: CDR1 SQVTM, CDR2 ANQGSEA. This CDR3 is built from 12 residues. As DNA, the CDR3 is TGCAGCGTTGGGGGGCAGGGACGGGAGCAGTACTTC. Protein product: CSVGGQGREQYF.